Included here is one T cell receptor beta chain sequence, with context. The target antigen is unknown. This entry is derived from a study of cytomegalovirus exposure and HLA in healthy donors. 60 Vbeta and 13 Jbeta primers were used in PCR. Assay: immunoSEQ multiplex PCR; the TCRdb copy retains only in-frame clones and omits some. Among about 130,000 clones, roughly 88% were seen once, and the ten largest hold roughly 3%. The CDR3 is made up of 14 amino acids. Germline V gene sequence: CDR1 KGHSH, CDR2 LQKENI. The germline V and J ends were trimmed by 1 base and 7 bases, with 8 bases remaining between them. Study-wide points: In a later analysis, an Asian-associated ancestry cluster reportedly showed fewer N-insertions than the roughly 700-donor mean. Presence/absence results assume similar sequencing depth per donor, which may not hold. CMV serostatus was the only immune exposure information that was available.

The chain combines TRBV18 with TRBJ1-6, with a tentative D call TRBD1 (5 bases). The sequence was obtained from a woman aged 18-29 years in good health and CMV-seropositive. The sequencing sample was made of PBMCs. CDR3 region: CASSPQGINSPLHF. CDR3 in DNA: TGTGCCAGCTCACCACAGGGGATCAATTCACCCCTCCACTTT.